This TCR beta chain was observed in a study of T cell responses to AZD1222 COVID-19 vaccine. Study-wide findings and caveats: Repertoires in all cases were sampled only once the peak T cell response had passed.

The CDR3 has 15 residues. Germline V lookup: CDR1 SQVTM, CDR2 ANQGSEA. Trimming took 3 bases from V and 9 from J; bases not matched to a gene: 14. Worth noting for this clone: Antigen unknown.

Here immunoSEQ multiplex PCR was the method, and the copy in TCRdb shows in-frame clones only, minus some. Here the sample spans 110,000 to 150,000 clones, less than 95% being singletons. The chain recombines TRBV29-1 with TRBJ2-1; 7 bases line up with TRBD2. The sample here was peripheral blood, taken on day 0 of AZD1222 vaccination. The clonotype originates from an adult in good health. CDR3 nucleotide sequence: TGCAGCGTTGAGGGGGGGGATCGGGTGTTCGGTGAGCAGTTCTTC. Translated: CSVEGGDRVFGEQFF.